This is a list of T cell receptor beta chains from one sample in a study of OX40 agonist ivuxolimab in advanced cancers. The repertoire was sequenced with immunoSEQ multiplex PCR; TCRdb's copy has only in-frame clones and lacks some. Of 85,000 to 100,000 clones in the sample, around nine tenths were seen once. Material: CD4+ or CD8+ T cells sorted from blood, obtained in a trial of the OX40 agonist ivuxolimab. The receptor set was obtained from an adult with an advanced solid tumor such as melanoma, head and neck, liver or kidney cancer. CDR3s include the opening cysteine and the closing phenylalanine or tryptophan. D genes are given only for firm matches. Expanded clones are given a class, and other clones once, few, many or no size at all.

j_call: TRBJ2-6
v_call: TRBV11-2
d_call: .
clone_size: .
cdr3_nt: TGTGCCAGCAGTTCCCCGGCTTTCTCTGGGGCCAACGTCCTGACTTTC
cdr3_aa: CASSSPAFSGANVLTF

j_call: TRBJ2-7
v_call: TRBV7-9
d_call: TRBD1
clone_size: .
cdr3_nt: TGTGCCAGCAGCTTACCAGGGGGCTGGGACGAGCAGTACTTC
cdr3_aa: CASSLPGGWDEQYF

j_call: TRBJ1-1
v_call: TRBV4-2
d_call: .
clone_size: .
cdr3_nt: TGTGCCAGCAGCCAAAGGGAGGGCGCGAGGTCTGAAGCTTTCTTT
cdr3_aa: CASSQREGARSEAFF

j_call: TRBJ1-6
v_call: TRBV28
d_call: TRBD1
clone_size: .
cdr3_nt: TGTGCCAGCAGACTGGTCGCGGACAGGGTAGCACCCCTCCACTTT
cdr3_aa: CASRLVADRVAPLHF

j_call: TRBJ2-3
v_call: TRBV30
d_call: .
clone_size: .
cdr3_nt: TGTGCCTGGAGTTCCCTGACTAGCACAGATACGCAGTATTTT
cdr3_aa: CAWSSLTSTDTQYF

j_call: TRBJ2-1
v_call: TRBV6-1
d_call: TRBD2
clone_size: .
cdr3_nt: TGTGCCAGCAGTGTTGCGGGAGGTTTCTATGAGCAGTTCTTC
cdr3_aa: CASSVAGGFYEQFF

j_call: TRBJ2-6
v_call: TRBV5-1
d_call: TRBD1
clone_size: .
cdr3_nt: TGCGCCAGCATGACAGGGGTCCCTGGGGCCAACGTCCTGACTTTC
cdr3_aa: CASMTGVPGANVLTF

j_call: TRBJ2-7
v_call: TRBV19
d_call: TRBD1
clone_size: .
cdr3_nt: TGTGCCAGTAGACCCAGGGGGCAGTACGAGCAGTACTTC
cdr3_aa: CASRPRGQYEQYF

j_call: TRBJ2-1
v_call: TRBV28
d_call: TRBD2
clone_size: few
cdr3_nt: TGTGCCAGCAGTTCCGAACGACTAGCGGGAGCTCGCAATGAGCAGTTCTTC
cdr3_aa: CASSSERLAGARNEQFF

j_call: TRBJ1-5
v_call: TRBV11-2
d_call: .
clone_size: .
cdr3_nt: TGTGCCAGCAGCTTATACAGGGATCAGCCCCAGCATTTT
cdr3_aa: CASSLYRDQPQHF

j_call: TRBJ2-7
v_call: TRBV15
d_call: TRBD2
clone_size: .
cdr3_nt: TGTGCCACCAGCAGAGCCACGGCTAGCGGGAGTCGGGAGCAGTACTTC
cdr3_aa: CATSRATASGSREQYF

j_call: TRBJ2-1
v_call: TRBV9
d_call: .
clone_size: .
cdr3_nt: TGTGCCAGCAGCATCAGCGAGGGTATCTACAATGAGCAGTTCTTC
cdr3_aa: CASSISEGIYNEQFF

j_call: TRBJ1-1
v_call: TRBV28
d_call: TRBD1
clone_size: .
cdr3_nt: TGTGCCAGCAGTAAAGGACAGGGCGTTTTCTTT
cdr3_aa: CASSKGQGVFF

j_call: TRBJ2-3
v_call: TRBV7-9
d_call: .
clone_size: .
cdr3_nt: TGTGCCAGCAGCTTACTGACAGATACGCAGTATTTT
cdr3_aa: CASSLLTDTQYF

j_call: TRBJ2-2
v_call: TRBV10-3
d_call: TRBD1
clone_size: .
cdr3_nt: TGTGCCATCAGGGGACAGGCAGGACCCGGGGAGCTGTTTTTT
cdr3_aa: CAIRGQAGPGELFF

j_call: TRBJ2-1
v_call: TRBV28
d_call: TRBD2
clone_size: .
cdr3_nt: TGTGCCAGCAGTACCCCTCGGGTGGGTAGCGGGGGCAGCGTGCAGTTCTTC
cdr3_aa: CASSTPRVGSGGSVQFF

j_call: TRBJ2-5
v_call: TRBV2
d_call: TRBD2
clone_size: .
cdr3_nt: TGTGCCAGCAAGAGCGGGAGCCAAGAGACCCAGTACTTC
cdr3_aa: CASKSGSQETQYF

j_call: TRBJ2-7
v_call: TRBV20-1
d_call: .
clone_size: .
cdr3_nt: TGCGGGAGTCTGGGGCAGGACGAGCAGTACTTC
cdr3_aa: CGSLGQDEQYF

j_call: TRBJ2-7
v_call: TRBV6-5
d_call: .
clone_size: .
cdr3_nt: TGTGCCAGCAGTTCCCCACTGCTCGAGCAGTACTTC
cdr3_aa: CASSSPLLEQYF

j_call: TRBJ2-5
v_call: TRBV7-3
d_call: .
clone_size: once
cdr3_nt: TGTGCCAGCAGCCTGAGACGGGGACTGCAAGAGACCCAGTACTTC
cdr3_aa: CASSLRRGLQETQYF

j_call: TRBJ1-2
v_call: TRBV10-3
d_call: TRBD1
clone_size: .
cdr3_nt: TGTGCCGTCGGAAGGGGAGGGGGCGATAGCTATGGCTACACCTTC
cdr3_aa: CAVGRGGGDSYGYTF

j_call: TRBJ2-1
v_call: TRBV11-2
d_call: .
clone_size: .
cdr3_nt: TGTGCCAGCAGCCCCGCTGATGAGCAGTTCTTC
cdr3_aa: CASSPADEQFF

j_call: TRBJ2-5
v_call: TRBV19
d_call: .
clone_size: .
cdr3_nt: TGTGCCAGTAGTACCACGAGAGGGGAGACCCAGTACTTC
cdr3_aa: CASSTTRGETQYF

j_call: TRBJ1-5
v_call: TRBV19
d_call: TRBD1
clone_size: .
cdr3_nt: TGTGCCAGTAGTATCCTCTCAGGGGGAACGGGACAGCCCCAGCATTTT
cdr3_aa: CASSILSGGTGQPQHF

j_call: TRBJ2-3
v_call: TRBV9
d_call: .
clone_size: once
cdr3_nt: TGTGCCAGCAGCGCCTCCGGGACTCCGAAAGATACGCAGTATTTT
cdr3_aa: CASSASGTPKDTQYF

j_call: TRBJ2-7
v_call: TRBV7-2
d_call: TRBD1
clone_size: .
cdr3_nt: TGTGCCAGCAGCCAGGACAGGGCGTCCTACGAGCAGTACTTC
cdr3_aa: CASSQDRASYEQYF

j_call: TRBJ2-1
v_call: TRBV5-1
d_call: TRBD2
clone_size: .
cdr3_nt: TGCGCCAGCAGCTTGTTGGGACTAGCGGGAGAGAATGAGCAGTTCTTC
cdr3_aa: CASSLLGLAGENEQFF

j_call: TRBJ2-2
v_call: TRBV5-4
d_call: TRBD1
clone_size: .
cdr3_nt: TGTGCCAGCAGCTCACAGGGGTCCGGGGAGCTGTTTTTT
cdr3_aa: CASSSQGSGELFF

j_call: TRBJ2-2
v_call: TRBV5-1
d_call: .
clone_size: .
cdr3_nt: TGCGCCAGCAGCTTCGGGACGCAACAAACCGGGGAGCTGTTTTTT
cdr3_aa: CASSFGTQQTGELFF

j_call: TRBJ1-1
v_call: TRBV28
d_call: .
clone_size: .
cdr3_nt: TGTGCCAGCAGTTTATTGGGGCAGAGCGGAGGAGCTTTCTTT
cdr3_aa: CASSLLGQSGGAFF

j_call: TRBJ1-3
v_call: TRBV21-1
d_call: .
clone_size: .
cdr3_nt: TGTGCCAGCAGCAAAGCCCCCACACCCAGCCTCCGAAACACCATATATTTT
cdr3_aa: CASSKAPTPSLRNTIYF

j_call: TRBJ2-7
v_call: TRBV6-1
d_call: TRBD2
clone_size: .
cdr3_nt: TGTGCCAGCAGTGGATCGGGGGGGTACAACGAGCAGTACTTC
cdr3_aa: CASSGSGGYNEQYF

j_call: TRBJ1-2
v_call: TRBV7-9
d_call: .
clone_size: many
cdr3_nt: TGTGCCAGCAGCTCGTCTCAACTCTTGGGCTATGGCTACACCTTC
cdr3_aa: CASSSSQLLGYGYTF

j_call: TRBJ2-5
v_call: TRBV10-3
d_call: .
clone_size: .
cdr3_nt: TGTGCCATCAGCTCTAGGGTAGGAGAGACCCAGTACTTC
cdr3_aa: CAISSRVGETQYF

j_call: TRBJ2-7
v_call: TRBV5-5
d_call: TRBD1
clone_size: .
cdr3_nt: TGTGCCAGCAGCAAGGACAGGGGGCACGACGAGCAGTACTTC
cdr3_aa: CASSKDRGHDEQYF

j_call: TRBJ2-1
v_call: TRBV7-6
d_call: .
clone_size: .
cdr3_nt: TGTGCCAGCAGCTTAATGCGGACCAGCTCCTACAATGAGCAGTTCTTC
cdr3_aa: CASSLMRTSSYNEQFF

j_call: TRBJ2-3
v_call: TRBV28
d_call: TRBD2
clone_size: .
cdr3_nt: TGTGCCAGCAGTCTCCGACATAGGAGACTAGCGGGAAAGGGGAAAGATACGCAGTATTTT
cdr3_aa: CASSLRHRRLAGKGKDTQYF

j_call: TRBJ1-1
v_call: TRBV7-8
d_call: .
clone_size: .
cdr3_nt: TGTGCCAGCAGCTTAGAGGGACTCAAGAACACTGAAGCTTTCTTT
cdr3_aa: CASSLEGLKNTEAFF

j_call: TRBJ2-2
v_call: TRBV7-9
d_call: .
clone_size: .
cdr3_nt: TGTGCCAGCAGCTCCCTAAATACCGGGGAGCTGTTTTTT
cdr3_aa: CASSSLNTGELFF

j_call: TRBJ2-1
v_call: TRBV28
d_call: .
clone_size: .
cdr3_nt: TGTGCCAGCAGTCCGGGGGCTTCCGGGTGGAATGAGCAGTTCTTC
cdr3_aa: CASSPGASGWNEQFF

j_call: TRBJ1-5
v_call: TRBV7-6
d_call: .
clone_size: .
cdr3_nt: TGTGCCAGCAGCTTAAGTGGCAATCAGCCCCAGCATTTT
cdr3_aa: CASSLSGNQPQHF

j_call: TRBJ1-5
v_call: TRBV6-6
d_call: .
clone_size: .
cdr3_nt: TGTGCCAGCAGTAGGGCGGGGGACTATAGCAATCAGCCCCAGCATTTT
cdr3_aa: CASSRAGDYSNQPQHF

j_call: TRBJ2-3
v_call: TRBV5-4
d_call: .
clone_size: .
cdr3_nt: TGTGCCAGCAGTCTAGACTCAGCCTCCGGCCATACGCAGTATTTT
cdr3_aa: CASSLDSASGHTQYF